This T cell receptor beta chain was sequenced in a study of T cell responses to AZD1222 COVID-19 vaccine. Whole-study context: Doses given second, at about 4 or about 12 weeks, were pooled.

Concerning this clone: Antigen specificity is unknown.

Study-level results: Donors skewed white British and female; clonal diversity was possibly underestimated. CD4 TCRs covered the whole spike, strongest at regions 160-218 and 743-854.

Germline V lookup: CDR1 MNHEY, CDR2 SVGAGI. Trimming removed 7 bases from V and 7 bases from J, with 8 bases in between. This CDR3 has 11 residues. Some clones are missing from TCRdb's copy, which holds only in-frame ones; the method was immunoSEQ multiplex PCR. This sample has more than 140,000 clones, with around 89% found just once. The sample in question was peripheral blood, obtained on day 0 of AZD1222 vaccination. The chain recombines TRBV6-5 with TRBJ2-1, with D uncertain. The clonotype was recovered from an adult in good health. The chain's CDR3 is CASTWGNEQFF. In nucleotides, the CDR3 is TGTGCCAGCACGTGGGGAAATGAGCAGTTCTTC.